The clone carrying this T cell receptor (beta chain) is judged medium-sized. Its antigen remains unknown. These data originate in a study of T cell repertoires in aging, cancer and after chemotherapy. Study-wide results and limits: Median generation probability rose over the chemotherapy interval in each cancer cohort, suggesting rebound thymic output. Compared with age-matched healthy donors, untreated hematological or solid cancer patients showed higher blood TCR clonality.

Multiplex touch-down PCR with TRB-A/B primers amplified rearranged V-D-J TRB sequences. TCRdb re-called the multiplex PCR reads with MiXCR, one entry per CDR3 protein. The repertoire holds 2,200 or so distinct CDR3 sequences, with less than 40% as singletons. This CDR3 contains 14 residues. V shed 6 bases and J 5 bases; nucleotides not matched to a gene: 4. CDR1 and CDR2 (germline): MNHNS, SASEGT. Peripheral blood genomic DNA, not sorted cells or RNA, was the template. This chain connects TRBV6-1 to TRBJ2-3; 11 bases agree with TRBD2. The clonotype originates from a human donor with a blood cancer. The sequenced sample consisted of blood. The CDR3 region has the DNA TGTGCCAGCAGCAGACTAGCGGGGATAGATACGCAGTATTTT. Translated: CASSRLAGIDTQYF.